This T cell receptor beta chain was retrieved from a study of identical twins. Notes on the study in general: Model-predicted out-of-frame TCR alpha sharing fell below observed values in monozygotic twins. There were fewer insertions in abundant cord blood beta clonotypes, but memory repertoires showed no such pattern. Twins' excess sharing was less marked for out-of-frame beta sequences.

CDR1 is MNHEY and CDR2 is SVGAGI in the germline V gene. The CDR3 totals 16 residues. Trimming cost V 3 bases and J 2 bases; bases outside gene matches: 8. A universal primer site was created by template switching, with the cDNA bearing unique molecular identifiers. TCRdb reprocessed the 5' RACE reads via MiXCR and lists one record per CDR3 protein. The sample yields fewer than 650,000 distinct CDR3 sequences, 9.5% to 10% seen once. As regards this clonotype: Its antigen is not identified.

The same specimen was also included in a second study, on yellow fever vaccine responses in identical twins.

Input material: PBMCs. The chain couples TRBV6-5 to TRBJ2-3; 7 nucleotides align to TRBD2. The clonotype originates from a young woman in good health. The chain's CDR3 is CASSYGRDYITDTQYF. The CDR3 nucleotides are TGTGCCAGCAGTTATGGGCGGGACTACATCACAGATACGCAGTATTTT.